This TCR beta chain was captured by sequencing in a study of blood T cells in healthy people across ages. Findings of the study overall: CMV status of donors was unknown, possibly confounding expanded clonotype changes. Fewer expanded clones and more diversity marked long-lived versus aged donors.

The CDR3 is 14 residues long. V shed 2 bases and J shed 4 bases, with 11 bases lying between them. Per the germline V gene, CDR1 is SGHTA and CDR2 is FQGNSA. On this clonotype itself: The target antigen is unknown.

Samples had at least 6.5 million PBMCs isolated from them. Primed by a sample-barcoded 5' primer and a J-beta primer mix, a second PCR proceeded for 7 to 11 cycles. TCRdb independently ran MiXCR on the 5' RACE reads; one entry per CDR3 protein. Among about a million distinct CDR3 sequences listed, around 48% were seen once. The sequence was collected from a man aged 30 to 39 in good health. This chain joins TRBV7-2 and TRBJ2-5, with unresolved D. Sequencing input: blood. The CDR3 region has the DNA TGTGCCAGCAGCTTAAACAGCGTCAGAGAGACCCAGTACTTC. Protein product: CASSLNSVRETQYF. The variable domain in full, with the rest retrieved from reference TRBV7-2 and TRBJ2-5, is GAGVSQSPSNKVTEKGKDVELRCDPISGHTALYWYRQSLGQGLEFLIYFQGNSAPDKSGLPSDRFSAERTGGSVSTLTIQRTQQEDSAVYLCASSLNSVRETQYFGPGTRLLVL.